The sequence of this T cell receptor beta chain was determined in a study of T-cell memory formation after mild COVID-19. Background on the study: Largely, TCR clusters stayed within a single donor. Study-level points and caveats: Some clones that responded turned up in pre-infection memory, which suggests that cross-reactive memory joined in. The CD4+ clones that contracted clustered mainly within CM and EM, and the CD8+ clones concentrated in EMRA.

V was pared by 0 bases and J by 4 bases, with 12 bases of the junction left unmatched. There are 18 residues in the CDR3. Germline CDR1 and CDR2: LNHNV and YYDKDF (reference sequence). As to this clonotype: The antigen is undetermined.

5'RACE, which relied on constant-segment primers, yielded TCR alpha and TCR beta cDNA libraries carrying sample barcodes and UMIs. TCRdb re-derived calls from the 5' RACE reads in MiXCR, one entry per CDR3 protein. This sample has approximately 230,000 distinct CDR3 sequences, with about 16% found just once. The sample consisted of PBMCs or a T cell subset sorted from them (not recorded which). The sequence was obtained from a young man who had mild COVID-19 (a few samples of this study predate the infection). Cell type and time point are not known. The chain links TRBV15 to TRBJ2-1; 7 positions agree with TRBD2. CDR3 region: CATSRDWAWEGRYNEQFF. CDR3 sequence (DNA): TGTGCCACCAGCAGAGATTGGGCCTGGGAGGGGAGATACAATGAGCAGTTCTTC.